The rows below give T cell receptor beta chains drawn from one sample of a study of Ad26.COV2.S vaccination and SARS-CoV-2 variants. Only in-frame clones appear in the TCRdb table, and some are missing; sequencing was by immunoSEQ multiplex PCR. In the table there are roughly 350,000 clones, around 87% of which are singletons. The source material was peripheral blood, sampled in a trial of Ad26.COV2.S vaccine versus placebo. These receptors originate from a person between 18 and 60 years old who received the Ad26.COV2.S COVID-19 vaccine or a placebo. Each CDR3 is given with its conserved first and last residue. The D gene is left open where the match is weak. Clone size is given for some rows only: seen once, a few or many times, or a class if the clone is expanded.

>once|TRBJ1-3|TRBV7-9|TRBD1
TGTGCCAGCAGTCCCTCAGGGACAGGGGGCAGAAACACCATATATTTT
CASSPSGTGGRNTIYF
>once|TRBJ2-7|TRBV3-1/TRBV3-2|.
TGTGCCAGCAGTCCTCCAGGACTGAAGTACGAGCAGTACTTC
CASSPPGLKYEQYF
>.|TRBJ1-2|TRBV5-5|.
TGTGCCAGCAGCTTGGCCCGGGCAGGGGCCAACTATGGCTACACCTTC
CASSLARAGANYGYTF
>.|TRBJ1-6|TRBV30|.
TGTGCCTGGAGTGTACGTGTTTCACCCCTCCACTTT
CAWSVRVSPLHF
>.|TRBJ2-5|TRBV6-5|TRBD2
TGTGCCAGCAGTCCTCGAGGACTAGCGGAAGAGACCCAGTACTTC
CASSPRGLAEETQYF
>.|TRBJ2-5|TRBV27|.
TGTGCCAGCAGTTTATCGTTTGGGGAGTATGAGACCCAGTACTTC
CASSLSFGEYETQYF
>once|TRBJ2-3|TRBV27|.
TGTGCCAGCAGTTTATATGAGCGGAACGCAGATACGCAGTATTTT
CASSLYERNADTQYF
>.|TRBJ1-1|TRBV30|.
TGTGCCTGGAGTGTTGGGGGGCTGACTGAAGCTTTCTTT
CAWSVGGLTEAFF
>.|TRBJ2-7|TRBV5-1|TRBD1
TGCGCCAGCAGCCCCGGGACAGCTTCCTACGAGCAGTACTTC
CASSPGTASYEQYF
>.|TRBJ2-3|TRBV24-1|TRBD1
TGTGCCACCTCTGGACAGGGCACAGATACGCAGTATTTT
CATSGQGTDTQYF
>once|TRBJ2-7|TRBV15|TRBD1
TGTGCCACCAGCTGGGACAGGGGGAACTACGAGCAGTACTTC
CATSWDRGNYEQYF
>.|TRBJ1-2|TRBV6-5|.
TGTGCCAGCAGTCGTAGAGGTAGCGGCTACACCTTC
CASSRRGSGYTF
>.|TRBJ2-7|TRBV9|TRBD2
TGTGCCAGCAGCGGTGAGAGCGGGGGGACTCCCAGCTCCTACGAGCAGTACTTC
CASSGESGGTPSSYEQYF
>.|TRBJ1-1|TRBV6-5|TRBD1
TGTGCCAGCACTCTGCGACAGGGGGCGAACACTGAAGCTTTCTTT
CASTLRQGANTEAFF
>.|TRBJ2-2|TRBV19|TRBD1
TGTGCCAGTAGTATTGGTGAGGGGGCTCGTGGGGAGCTGTTTTTT
CASSIGEGARGELFF
>.|TRBJ1-1|TRBV19|.
TGTGCCAGTACTCCCGGGGAGGCAGGGAAGGTACTGACTGAAGCTTTCTTT
CASTPGEAGKVLTEAFF
>.|TRBJ1-5|TRBV19|TRBD1
TGTGCCACCGCGGACAGGGACGGGGAGGCCAATCAGCCCCAGCATTTT
CATADRDGEANQPQHF
>.|TRBJ2-1|TRBV9|TRBD1
TGTGCCAGCAGCGTAGAGGGGGCTAGGGGGTACAATGAGCAGTTCTTC
CASSVEGARGYNEQFF
>.|TRBJ2-7|TRBV28|.
TGTGCCAGCAGTTTATTTGGCAGGGTAGACTACGAGCAGTACTTC
CASSLFGRVDYEQYF
>.|TRBJ1-2|TRBV10-1|.
TGCGCCAGCAGTGAGTCGTGGGGAAACTATGGCTACACCTTC
CASSESWGNYGYTF
>few|TRBJ2-2|TRBV5-1|.
TGCGCCAGCAGCTTGGACAGGGACACCGGGGAGCTGTTTTTT
CASSLDRDTGELFF
>few|TRBJ1-1|TRBV6-6|.
TGTGCCAGCAGCTTCGGGGACCCTGAAGCTTTCTTT
CASSFGDPEAFF
>.|TRBJ1-1|TRBV29-1|.
TGCAGCGTTGCTCGACAGCTGAACACTGAAGCTTTCTTT
CSVARQLNTEAFF
>.|TRBJ2-1|TRBV29-1|.
TGCAGCGTTGAAGGGACTGAACAGTCCTACAATGAGCAGTTCTTC
CSVEGTEQSYNEQFF
>.|TRBJ1-1|TRBV7-2|.
TGTGCCAGCAGCTTACCTGCCCCGTTGGAAGCTTTCTTT
CASSLPAPLEAFF